The 4 T cell receptor beta chains below were found in one sample sequenced in a study of post-analysis software for immune sequencing data. General study findings and limits: Relative to controls, patients had five TRBV segments at higher frequency, with TRBV5-6, TRBV5-1 and TRBV20-1 among these.

The TCR beta cDNA libraries contained unique molecular identifiers. TCRdb redid the calling of the PCR reads with MiXCR, one entry per CDR3 protein. The sample has 650,000 to 900,000 distinct CDR3 sequences, about half seen once. For these receptors, no antigen is known. Sequenced: blood. Every receptor here comes from a girl aged 5 to 17 with multiple sclerosis.

The rearrangement uses TRBV12-3 or TRBV12-4 and TRBJ2-1; D is tentatively TRBD1 or TRBD2 (5 bases each). This CDR3 spans 14 amino acids. Trimming took off 8 bases at V and 2 bases at J, with 13 bases between the two ends. CDR3 amino acids: CASGTSGAYNEQFF. CDR3 sequence (DNA): TGTGCCAGCGGGACGAGCGGAGCCTACAATGAGCAGTTCTTC.

Only a few counts were recorded for this clonotype. CDR3 loop: CASSPGQSDVYEQFF. CDR3 nucleotides: TGTGCCAGCAGCCCAGGACAGTCGGATGTCTATGAGCAGTTCTTC. V usage is TRBV11-1 and J usage is TRBJ2-1; a weak D match, TRBD1 (6 bases). Trimming removed 5 bases from V and 8 bases from J, with 19 bases in between. The CDR3 length is 15 residues. Germline V gene data show CDR1 as SGHAT and CDR2 as FQDESV (reference sequence). The full variable domain, rest sourced from reference TRBV11-1 and TRBJ2-1, is EAEVAQSPRYKITEKSQAVAFWCDPISGHATLYWYRQILGQGPELLVQFQDESVVDDSQLPKDRFSAERLKGVDSTLKIQPAELGDSAMYLCASSPGQSDVYEQFFGPGTRLTVL.

The chain uses TRBV20-1 and TRBJ2-1; no reliable D call. From germline, CDR1 is DFQATT and CDR2 SNEGSKA (reference sequence). The CDR3 totals 13 residues. V was trimmed by 2 bases and J by 8 bases, leaving 13 bases between them. The CDR3 region has the DNA TGCAGTGCTAGATCGATGCGAGCCGATGAGCAGTTCTTC. Its protein is CSARSMRADEQFF.

The table lists this clonotype with a few counts. The J gene is TRBJ2-5, the V gene TRBV5-1; no clear D. Trimming took 5 bases from V and 1 from J, leaving 6 bases between them. The CDR3 is made up of 12 amino acids. Germline CDR1 reads SGHRS; CDR2 reads YFSETQ. The CDR3 spells CASRRTQETQYF. The CDR3 coding sequence is TGCGCCAGCAGGCGGACCCAAGAGACCCAGTACTTC.